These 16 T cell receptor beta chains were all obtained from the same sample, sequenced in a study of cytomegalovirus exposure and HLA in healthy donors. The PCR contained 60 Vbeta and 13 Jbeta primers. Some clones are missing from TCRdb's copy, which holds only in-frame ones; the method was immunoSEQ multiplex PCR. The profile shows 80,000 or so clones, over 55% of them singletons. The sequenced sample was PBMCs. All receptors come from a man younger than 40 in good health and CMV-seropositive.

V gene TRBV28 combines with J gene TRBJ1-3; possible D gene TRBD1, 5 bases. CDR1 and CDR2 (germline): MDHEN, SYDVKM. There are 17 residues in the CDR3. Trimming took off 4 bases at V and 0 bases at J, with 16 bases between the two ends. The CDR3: CASSSRTRKNSGNTIYF. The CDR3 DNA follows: TGTGCCAGCAGTTCCCGGACAAGAAAAAACTCTGGAAACACCATATATTTT.

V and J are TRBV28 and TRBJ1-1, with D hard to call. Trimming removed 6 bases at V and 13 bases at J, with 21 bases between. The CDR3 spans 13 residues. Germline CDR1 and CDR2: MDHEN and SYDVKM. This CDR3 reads CASRRISGRGGFF. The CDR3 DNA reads TGTGCCAGCAGGCGAATATCCGGGAGAGGAGGTTTCTTT.

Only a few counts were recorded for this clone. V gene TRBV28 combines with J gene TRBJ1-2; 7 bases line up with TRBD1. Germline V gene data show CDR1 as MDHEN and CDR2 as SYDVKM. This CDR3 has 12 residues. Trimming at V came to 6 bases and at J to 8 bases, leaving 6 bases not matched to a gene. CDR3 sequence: CASRTGTGGYTF. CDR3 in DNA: TGTGCCAGCAGGACAGGGACCGGCGGCTACACCTTC.

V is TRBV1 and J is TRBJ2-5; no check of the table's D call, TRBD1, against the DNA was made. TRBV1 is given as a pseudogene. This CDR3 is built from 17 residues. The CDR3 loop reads CTSSQTRTGLPQETQYF. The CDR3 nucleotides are TGCACCAGCAGCCAGACCCGGACAGGATTACCGCAAGAGACCCAGTACTTC.

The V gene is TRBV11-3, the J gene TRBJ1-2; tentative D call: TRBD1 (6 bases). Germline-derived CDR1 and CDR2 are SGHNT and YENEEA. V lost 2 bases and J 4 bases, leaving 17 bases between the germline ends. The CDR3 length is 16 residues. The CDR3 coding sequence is TGTGCCAGCAGCTTAAGGGCGAACAGGGAAGCCTATGGCTACACCTTC. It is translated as CASSLRANREAYGYTF.

In nucleotides, the CDR3 is TGCGCCAGCAGCCCCGATACTAGCGGGGGGGACCTTCAAGAGACCCAGTACTTC. It codes for CASSPDTSGGDLQETQYF. The rearrangement links TRBV5-1 to TRBJ2-5, with 13 bases fitting TRBD2. CDR1 is SGHRS, CDR2 YFSETQ, per germline. The V gene end was trimmed by 4 bases and the J gene end by 2 bases; junction bases not matched to a gene: 11. The CDR3 length is 18 residues.

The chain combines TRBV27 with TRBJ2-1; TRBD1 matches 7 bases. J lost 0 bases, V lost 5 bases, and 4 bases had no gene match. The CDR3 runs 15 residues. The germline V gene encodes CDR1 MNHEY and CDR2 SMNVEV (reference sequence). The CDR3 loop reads CASSPHRGSYNEQFF. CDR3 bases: TGTGCCAGCAGTCCCCACAGGGGCTCCTACAATGAGCAGTTCTTC.

In DNA form, the CDR3 reads TGCAGCGCCGGACAGGGGGGTGAGACCCAGTACTTC. Translated: CSAGQGGETQYF. The rearrangement links TRBV29-1 to TRBJ2-5; 10 bases fit TRBD1. Germline V CDR1 and CDR2: SQVTM, ANQGSEA. V shed 7 bases, J shed 5 bases, and the junction held 4 bases outside the gene matches. The CDR3 runs 12 residues.

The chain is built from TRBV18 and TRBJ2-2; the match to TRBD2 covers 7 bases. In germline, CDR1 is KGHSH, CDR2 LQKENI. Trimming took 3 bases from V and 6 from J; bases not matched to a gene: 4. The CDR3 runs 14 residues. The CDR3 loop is CASSPTAGAGELFF. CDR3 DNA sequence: TGTGCCAGCTCACCGACCGCGGGGGCCGGGGAGCTGTTTTTT. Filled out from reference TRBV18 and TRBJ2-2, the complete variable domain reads NAGVMQNPRHLVRRRGQEARLRCSPMKGHSHVYWYRQLPEEGLKFMVYLQKENIIDESGMPKERFSAEFPKEGPSILRIQQVVRGDSAAYFCASSPTAGAGELFFGEGSRLTVL.

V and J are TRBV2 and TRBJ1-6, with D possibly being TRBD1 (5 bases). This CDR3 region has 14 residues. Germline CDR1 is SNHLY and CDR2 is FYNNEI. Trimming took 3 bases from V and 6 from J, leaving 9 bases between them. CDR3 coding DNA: TGTGCCAGCAGTGACCGCGGGGGTAATTCACCCCTCCACTTT. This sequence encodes CASSDRGGNSPLHF.

The CDR3 reads CASSSWGGDYNEQFF. The CDR3 DNA reads as TGTGCCAGCAGCTCATGGGGGGGCGACTACAATGAGCAGTTCTTC. The chain is built from TRBV7-9 and TRBJ2-1; TRBD2 is a possible D gene (7 bases). Trimming removed 4 bases from V and 3 bases from J, with 13 bases in between. The CDR3 is 15 amino acids. Germline values: CDR1 SEHNR, CDR2 FQNEAQ (reference sequence). The whole variable domain, remainder taken from reference TRBV7-9 and TRBJ2-1, is DTGVSQNPRHKITKRGQNVTFRCDPISEHNRLYWYRQTLGQGPEFLTYFQNEAQLEKSRLLSDRFSAERPKGSFSTLEIQRTEQGDSAMYLCASSSWGGDYNEQFFGPGTRLTVL.

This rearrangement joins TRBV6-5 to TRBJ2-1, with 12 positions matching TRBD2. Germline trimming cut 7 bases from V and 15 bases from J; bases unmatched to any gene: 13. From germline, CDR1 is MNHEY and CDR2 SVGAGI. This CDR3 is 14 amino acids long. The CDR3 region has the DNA TGTGCCAGCAAAGGTACTAGCGGGAGGCAGACTCCGTTCTTC. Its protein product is CASKGTSGRQTPFF.

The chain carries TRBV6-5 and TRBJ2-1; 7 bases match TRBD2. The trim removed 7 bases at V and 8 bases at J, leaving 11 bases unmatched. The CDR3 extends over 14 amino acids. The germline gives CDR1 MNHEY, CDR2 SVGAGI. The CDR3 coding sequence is TGTGCCAGCACCTCCGAGACTAGCTGGGATGAGCAGTTCTTC. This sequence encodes CASTSETSWDEQFF.

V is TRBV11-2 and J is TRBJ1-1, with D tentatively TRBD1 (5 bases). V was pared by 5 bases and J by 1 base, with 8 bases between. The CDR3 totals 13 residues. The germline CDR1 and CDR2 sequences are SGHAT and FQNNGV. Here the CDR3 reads CASSIQENTEAFF. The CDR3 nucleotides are TGTGCCAGCAGCATACAGGAGAACACTGAAGCTTTCTTT.

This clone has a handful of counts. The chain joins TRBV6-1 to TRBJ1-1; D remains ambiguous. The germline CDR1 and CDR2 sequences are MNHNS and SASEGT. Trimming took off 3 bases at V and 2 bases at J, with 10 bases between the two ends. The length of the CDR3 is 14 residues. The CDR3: CASSEQEFNTEAFF. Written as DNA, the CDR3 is TGTGCCAGCAGTGAGCAAGAGTTTAACACTGAAGCTTTCTTT.

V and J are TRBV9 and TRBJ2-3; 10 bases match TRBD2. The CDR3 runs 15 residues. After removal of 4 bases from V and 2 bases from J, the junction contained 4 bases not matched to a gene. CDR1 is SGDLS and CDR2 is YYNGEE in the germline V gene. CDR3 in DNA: TGTGCCAGCAGCCCGGGACTAGCGTTCACAGATACGCAGTATTTT. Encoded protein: CASSPGLAFTDTQYF.